Each of the 7 T cell receptor beta chains below was sequenced from the same sample in a study of blood T cell repertoires in COVID-19. Libraries were prepared by immunoSEQ multiplex PCR; TCRdb keeps only in-frame clonotypes and omits some of them. This repertoire shows some 240,000 clones, approximately 80% found once; its top ten account for approximately 1.5%. The sample consisted of peripheral blood. Every receptor here comes from a woman aged 40-49 years who had recovered from COVID-19.

V usage is TRBV18 and J usage is TRBJ1-2, with a tentative D call TRBD1 (6 bases). The CDR3 spans 14 residues. CDR1 KGHSH and CDR2 LQKENI come from the germline V gene. V was trimmed by 0 bases and J by 5 bases, leaving 10 bases between them. The CDR3 nucleotides are TGTGCCAGCTCACCACCGGGGCAGGGGTATGGCTACACCTTC. Its protein product is CASSPPGQGYGYTF.

The rearrangement links TRBV13 to TRBJ1-1; 7 positions match TRBD1. Trimming took 8 bases from V and 2 from J; bases not matched to a gene: 14. The germline CDR1 and CDR2 sequences are PRHDT and FYEKMQ (reference sequence). The CDR3 spans 16 residues. In nucleotides, the CDR3 is TGTGCCAGCTCTAAACTGGGGGGACAGTTAAACACTGAAGCTTTCTTT. It translates to CASSKLGGQLNTEAFF.

The chain uses TRBV7-2 and TRBJ2-5, with TRBD2 matching over 8 bases. The CDR3 length is 15 residues. Germline V lookup: CDR1 SGHTA, CDR2 FQGNSA. V trimming: 5 bases; J trimming: 2 bases; junction bases outside the gene matches: 7. CDR3 amino acids: CASSLTGGRQETQYF. DNA of the CDR3: TGTGCCAGCAGCCTTACGGGGGGGAGACAAGAGACCCAGTACTTC.

The rearrangement joins TRBV21-1 to TRBJ2-7; TRBD1 is the table's D call, not checked against the DNA. TRBV21-1 is a pseudogene segment. The CDR3 loop spans 12 amino acids. The CDR3 region is CASRRDSYEQYF. In nucleotides, the CDR3 is TGTGCCAGCAGAAGGGACAGCTACGAGCAGTACTTC.

The chain is built from TRBV4-2 and TRBJ2-7; TRBD1 matches at 8 bases. Germline V gives CDR1 LGHNA, CDR2 YNFKEQ. The V segment lost 0 bases and the J segment 5 bases; nucleotides outside the gene matches: 15. The CDR3 is 18 amino acids. The CDR3 nucleotides are TGTGCCAGCAGCCAAGATTACCTGATTGGCAGGGGGCTGGACGAGCAGTACTTC. The encoded protein is CASSQDYLIGRGLDEQYF.

The CDR3 loop is CASSLGTRDVDEQFF. CDR3 coding DNA: TGTGCCAGCAGCTTAGGGACTAGGGACGTTGATGAGCAGTTCTTC. The V call is TRBV7-2, the J call TRBJ2-1, with 7 bases that match TRBD2. Unmatched junction bases numbered 8, after V lost 1 base and J lost 8 bases. The CDR3 loop spans 15 amino acids. The germline gives CDR1 SGHTA, CDR2 FQGNSA.

The chain uses TRBV27 and TRBJ1-5, with D possibly TRBD1 on 6 matching bases. Trimming took 5 bases from V and 13 from J, leaving 21 bases between them. Germline loops: CDR1 MNHEY, CDR2 SMNVEV (reference sequence). CDR3 length: 14 residues. CDR3: CASSVTMSTGGQHF. CDR3 DNA: TGTGCCAGCAGTGTTACTATGTCGACAGGCGGGCAGCATTTT.